The 11 T cell receptor beta chains listed next were all sequenced from one sample in a study of technical replicates of blood from several donors. Profiled with immunoSEQ multiplex PCR; TCRdb holds only in-frame clones, not every one. The sample has tens of thousands of clones, about 90% seen once. Sequencing was performed on T cells isolated from PBMCs. Every receptor here comes from a human donor in good health.

This sequence joins TRBV5-8 and TRBJ1-5, with no clear D. V lost 0 bases and J lost 0, with 7 bases in between. Germline CDR1 SGHTS, CDR2 YDEGEE. This CDR3 is built from 15 residues. CDR3 nucleotide sequence: TGTGCCAGCAGCTTGGCCGCTATTAGCAATCAGCCCCAGCATTTT. Its translation is CASSLAAISNQPQHF.

This clone was recorded only once. This rearrangement joins TRBV7-9 to TRBJ2-1; possibly TRBD1 for D (6 bases). From germline, CDR1 is SEHNR and CDR2 FQNEAQ (reference sequence). V lost 4 bases and J lost 4, with 8 bases in between. The CDR3 has 13 residues. The CDR3 region is CASSYTGYNEQFF. CDR3 coding DNA: TGTGCCAGCAGCTATACAGGGTACAATGAGCAGTTCTTC. The full variable domain, rest sourced from reference TRBV7-9 and TRBJ2-1, is DTGVSQNPRHKITKRGQNVTFRCDPISEHNRLYWYRQTLGQGPEFLTYFQNEAQLEKSRLLSDRFSAERPKGSFSTLEIQRTEQGDSAMYLCASSYTGYNEQFFGPGTRLTVL.

The V and J genes are TRBV10-1 and TRBJ2-1; 13 positions agree with TRBD2. The CDR3 totals 19 residues. The V and J ends lost 3 bases and 1 base, in that order; junction bases with no gene match: 9. Germline lookup yields CDR1 WNHNN and CDR2 SYGVQD (reference sequence). DNA for the CDR3: TGCGCCAGCAGTGAAACTAGCGGGAGGGCCCAGGGGTCCTACAATGAGCAGTTCTTC. It yields the protein CASSETSGRAQGSYNEQFF.

The chain uses TRBV4-2 and TRBJ2-1; D might be TRBD1 (5 bases). Trimming took 0 bases from V and 4 from J, leaving 10 bases between them. Per the germline V gene, CDR1 is LGHNA and CDR2 is YNFKEQ. The CDR3 extends over 15 amino acids. CDR3 sequence reads: CASSQDFDSYNEQFF. The CDR3 DNA is TGTGCCAGCAGCCAAGATTTTGACAGTTACAATGAGCAGTTCTTC.

The J gene is TRBJ2-3, the V gene TRBV5-4; D remains unclear. CDR3 length: 12 residues. V lost 4 bases, J lost 4 bases, and 7 bases lay in between. CDR1 and CDR2 from the germline V gene are SGHNT and YYREEE (reference sequence). CDR3 sequence: CASSPRADTQYF. CDR3 bases: TGTGCCAGCAGCCCCCGGGCAGATACGCAGTATTTT.

This chain uses TRBV18 with TRBJ2-3, with a weak D call TRBD1 (6 bases). Trimming took off 2 bases at V and 0 bases at J, with 21 bases between the two ends. This CDR3 is built from 19 residues. CDR1 is KGHSH and CDR2 is LQKENI in the germline V gene. CDR3 DNA sequence: TGTGCCAGCTCACCATTACCAGTACAGGGCCCAACTAGCACAGATACGCAGTATTTT. As protein: CASSPLPVQGPTSTDTQYF.

The chain recombines TRBV11-3 with TRBJ2-7, with a possible D match to TRBD1 (5 bases). This CDR3 contains 13 residues. V lost 1 base and J 5 bases, leaving 9 bases between the germline ends. Germline V CDR1 and CDR2: SGHNT, YENEEA. CDR3 bases: TGTGCCAGCAGCTTAGCAGGGTTCGACGAGCAGTACTTC. Amino acids: CASSLAGFDEQYF.

This clone has more than one count but fewer than ten. The genes are TRBV16 and TRBJ1-1; 9 nucleotides agree with TRBD1. The CDR3 extends over 16 amino acids. V was clipped by 4 bases and J by 3 bases; unmatched bases: 9. Germline values: CDR1 KGHSY, CDR2 FQNENV. In nucleotides, the CDR3 is TGTGCCAGCAGCCTACGGGACAGGGCGGAGGACACTGAAGCTTTCTTT. Its protein product is CASSLRDRAEDTEAFF.

This clone was seen a few times. The rearrangement joins TRBV28 to TRBJ1-1; D is unresolved. Looked up from germline, CDR1 is MDHEN and CDR2 is SYDVKM. The CDR3 spans 12 residues. The V end lost 5 bases, the J end lost 7 bases, and 11 bases lay between the germline ends. The CDR3 region is CASSPLQFEAFF. DNA of the CDR3: TGTGCCAGCAGTCCCTTACAGTTTGAAGCTTTCTTT. The whole variable domain, filled in from reference TRBV28 and TRBJ1-1, reads DVKVTQSSRYLVKRTGEKVFLECVQDMDHENMFWYRQDPGLGLRLIYFSYDVKMKEKGDIPEGYSVSREKKERFSLILESASTNQTSMYLCASSPLQFEAFFGQGTRLTVV.

Regarding this clone: Its ends do not fully match the called genes, so a read error is possible. This chain joins TRBV5-1 and TRBJ1-4, with D possibly TRBD1 on 6 matching bases. The CDR3 loop spans 11 amino acids. CDR1 SGHRS and CDR2 YFSETQ come from the germline V gene. CDR3 residues: CASSLEGDMIF. The CDR3 DNA reads TGCGCCAGCAGCTTGGAGGGGGACATGATTTTT.

The chain couples TRBV16 to TRBJ1-4; no firm D call. Germline V lookup: CDR1 KGHSY, CDR2 FQNENV. The CDR3 contains 12 residues. V shed 0 bases and J shed 7 bases, with 3 bases lying between them. This CDR3 reads CASSQSREKLFF. Here the CDR3 DNA reads TGTGCCAGCAGCCAATCGCGTGAAAAACTGTTTTTT. The full variable domain, with the rest looked up from reference TRBV16 and TRBJ1-4, is GEEVAQTPKHLVRGEGQKAKLYCAPIKGHSYVFWYQQVLKNEFKFLISFQNENVFDETGMPKERFSAKCLPNSPCSLEIQATKLEDSAVYFCASSQSREKLFFGSGTQLSVL.